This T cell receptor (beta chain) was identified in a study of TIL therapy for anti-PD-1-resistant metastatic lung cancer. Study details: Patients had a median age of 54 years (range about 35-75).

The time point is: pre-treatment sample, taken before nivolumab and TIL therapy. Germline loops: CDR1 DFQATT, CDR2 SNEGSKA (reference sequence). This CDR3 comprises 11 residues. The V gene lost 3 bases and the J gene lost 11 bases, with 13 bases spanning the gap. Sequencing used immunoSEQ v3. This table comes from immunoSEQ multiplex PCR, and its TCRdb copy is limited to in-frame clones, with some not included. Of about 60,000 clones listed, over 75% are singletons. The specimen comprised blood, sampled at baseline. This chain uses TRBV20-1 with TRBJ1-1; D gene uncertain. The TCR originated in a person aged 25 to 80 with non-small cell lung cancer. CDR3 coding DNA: TGCAGTGCTAGTGTTTTTAGCGGGGCTTTCTTT. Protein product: CSASVFSGAFF.